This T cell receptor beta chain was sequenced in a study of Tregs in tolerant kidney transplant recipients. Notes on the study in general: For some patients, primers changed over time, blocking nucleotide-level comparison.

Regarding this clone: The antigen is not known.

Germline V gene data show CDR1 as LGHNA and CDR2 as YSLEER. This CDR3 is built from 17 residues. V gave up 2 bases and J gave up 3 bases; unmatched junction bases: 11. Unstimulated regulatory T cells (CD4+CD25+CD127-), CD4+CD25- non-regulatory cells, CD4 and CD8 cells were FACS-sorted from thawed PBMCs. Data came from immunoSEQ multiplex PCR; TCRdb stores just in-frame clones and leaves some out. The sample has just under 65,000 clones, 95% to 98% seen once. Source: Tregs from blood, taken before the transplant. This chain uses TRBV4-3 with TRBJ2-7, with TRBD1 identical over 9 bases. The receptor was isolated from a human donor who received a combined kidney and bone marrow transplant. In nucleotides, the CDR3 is TGCGCCAGCAGCCAAACCCGGGGGACAGGGCCCTACTACGAGCAGTACTTC. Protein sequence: CASSQTRGTGPYYEQYF.